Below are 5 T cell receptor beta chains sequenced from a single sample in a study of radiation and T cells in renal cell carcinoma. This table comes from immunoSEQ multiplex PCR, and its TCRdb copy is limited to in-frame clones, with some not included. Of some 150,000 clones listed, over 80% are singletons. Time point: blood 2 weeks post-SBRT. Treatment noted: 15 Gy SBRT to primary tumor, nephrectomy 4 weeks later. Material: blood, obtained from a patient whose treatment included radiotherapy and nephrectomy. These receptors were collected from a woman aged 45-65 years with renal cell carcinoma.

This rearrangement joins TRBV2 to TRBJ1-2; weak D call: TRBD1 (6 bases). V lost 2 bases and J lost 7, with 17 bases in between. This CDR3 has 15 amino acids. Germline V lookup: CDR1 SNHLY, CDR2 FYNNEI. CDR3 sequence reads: CASSEWGLAGVGYTF. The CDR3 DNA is TGTGCCAGCAGTGAATGGGGGCTGGCAGGGGTTGGCTACACCTTC. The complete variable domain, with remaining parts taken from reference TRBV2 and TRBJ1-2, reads EPEVTQTPSHQVTQMGQEVILRCVPISNHLYFYWYRQILGQKVEFLVSFYNNEISEKSEIFDDQFSVERPDGSNFTLKIRSTKLEDSAMYFCASSEWGLAGVGYTFGSGTRLTVV.

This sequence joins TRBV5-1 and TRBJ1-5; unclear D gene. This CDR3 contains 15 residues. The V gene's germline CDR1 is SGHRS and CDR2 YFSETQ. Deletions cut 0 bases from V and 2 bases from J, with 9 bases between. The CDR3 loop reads CASSLGASGNQPQHF. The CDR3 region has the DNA TGCGCCAGCAGCTTGGGGGCGAGCGGCAATCAGCCCCAGCATTTT.

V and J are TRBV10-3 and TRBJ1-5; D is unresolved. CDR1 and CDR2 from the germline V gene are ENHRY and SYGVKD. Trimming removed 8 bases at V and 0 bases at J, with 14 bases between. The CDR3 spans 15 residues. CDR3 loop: CAIHRGGNSNQPQHF. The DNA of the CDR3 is TGTGCCATCCACAGAGGCGGAAATAGCAATCAGCCCCAGCATTTT.

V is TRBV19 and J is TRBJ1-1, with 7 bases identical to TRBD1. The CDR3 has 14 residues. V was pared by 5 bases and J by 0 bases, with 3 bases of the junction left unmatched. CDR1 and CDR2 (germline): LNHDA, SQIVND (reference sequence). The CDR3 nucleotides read TGTGCCAGTAGTGTCACAGGGGTGAACACTGAAGCTTTCTTT. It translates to CASSVTGVNTEAFF.

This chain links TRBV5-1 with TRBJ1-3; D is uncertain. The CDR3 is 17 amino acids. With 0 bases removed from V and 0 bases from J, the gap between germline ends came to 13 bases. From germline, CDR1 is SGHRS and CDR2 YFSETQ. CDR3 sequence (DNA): TGCGCCAGCAGCTTGGCTCCCTTAGGAGACTCTGGAAACACCATATATTTT. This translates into CASSLAPLGDSGNTIYF. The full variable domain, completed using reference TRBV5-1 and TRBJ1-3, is KAGVTQTPRYLIKTRGQQVTLSCSPISGHRSVSWYQQTPGQGLQFLFEYFSETQRNKGNFPGRFSGRQFSNSRSEMNVSTLELGDSALYLCASSLAPLGDSGNTIYFGEGSWLTVV.